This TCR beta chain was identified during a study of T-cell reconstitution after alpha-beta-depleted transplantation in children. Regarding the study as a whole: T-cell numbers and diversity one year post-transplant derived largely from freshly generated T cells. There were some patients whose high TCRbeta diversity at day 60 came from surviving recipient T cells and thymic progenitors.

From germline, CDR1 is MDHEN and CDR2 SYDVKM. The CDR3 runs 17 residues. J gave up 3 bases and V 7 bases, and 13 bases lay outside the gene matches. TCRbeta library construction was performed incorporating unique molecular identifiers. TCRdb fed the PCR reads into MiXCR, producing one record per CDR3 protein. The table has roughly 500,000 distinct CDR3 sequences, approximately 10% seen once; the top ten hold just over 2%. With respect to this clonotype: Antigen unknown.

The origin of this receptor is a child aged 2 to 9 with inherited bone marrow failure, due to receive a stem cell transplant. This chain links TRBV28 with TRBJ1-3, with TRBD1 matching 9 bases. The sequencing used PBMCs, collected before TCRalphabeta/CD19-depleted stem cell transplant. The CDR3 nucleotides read TGTGCCAGCAATCCCTCTCCGGGACAGGGTCTTGGAAACACCATATATTTT. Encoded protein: CASNPSPGQGLGNTIYF.